This T cell receptor (beta chain) was observed in a study of shared clonotypes between healthy human individuals. Data came from immunoSEQ multiplex PCR; TCRdb stores just in-frame clones and leaves some out. In the table there are hundreds of thousands of clones, roughly 70% of which are singletons. General study results and limits: A generally larger estimated richness was seen in naive subsets than in memory subsets. Sequencing depth was expected to influence donor clonotype sharing.

Note on this clone: Its target is unknown.

V was cut by 10 bases and J by 0 bases, with 9 bases left in between. The CDR3 loop spans 13 amino acids. CDR1 SEHNR and CDR2 FQNEAQ come from the germline V gene (reference sequence). The chain links TRBV7-9 to TRBJ1-4, with D unclear. The sample comprised memory CD4+ T cells sorted from blood. Subset here: CD45RA-negative fraction. The sequence derives from a young man in good health. Here the CDR3 reads CAISQSTNEKLFF. The CDR3 DNA is TGTGCCATCTCGCAGTCAACTAATGAAAAACTGTTTTTT.